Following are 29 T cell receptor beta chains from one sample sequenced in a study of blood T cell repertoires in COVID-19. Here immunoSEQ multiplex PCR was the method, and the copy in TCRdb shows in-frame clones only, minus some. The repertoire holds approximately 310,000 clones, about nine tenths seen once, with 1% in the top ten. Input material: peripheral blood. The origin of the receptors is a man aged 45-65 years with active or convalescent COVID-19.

This chain's CDR3 is CASSAFSSGVEQPQHF. In DNA, the CDR3 is TGTGCCAGCAGCGCCTTCTCATCGGGGGTGGAACAGCCCCAGCATTTT. V gene TRBV5-5 combines with J gene TRBJ1-5, with D perhaps matching TRBD1 (5 bases). The germline V gene has CDR1 SGHKS and CDR2 YYEKEE (reference sequence). This CDR3 is built from 16 residues. Trimming cost V 4 bases and J 7 bases, with 21 bases left between them.

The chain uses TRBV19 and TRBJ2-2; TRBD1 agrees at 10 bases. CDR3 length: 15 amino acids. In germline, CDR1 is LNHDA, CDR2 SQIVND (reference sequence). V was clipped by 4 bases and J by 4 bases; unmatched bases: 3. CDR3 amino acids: CASSTTGGLTGELFF. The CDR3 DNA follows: TGTGCCAGTAGTACGACAGGGGGCCTCACCGGGGAGCTGTTTTTT.

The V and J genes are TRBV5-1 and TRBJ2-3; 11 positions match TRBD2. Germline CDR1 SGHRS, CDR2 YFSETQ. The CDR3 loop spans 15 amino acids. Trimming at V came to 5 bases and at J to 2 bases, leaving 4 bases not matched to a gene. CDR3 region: CASRPGLADTDTQYF. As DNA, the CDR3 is TGCGCCAGCAGACCGGGACTAGCGGACACAGATACGCAGTATTTT.

CDR3 residues: CASNKRGGNEQFF. Written as DNA, the CDR3 is TGTGCCAGCAACAAGCGGGGGGGAAATGAGCAGTTCTTC. The rearrangement links TRBV12-3 or TRBV12-4 to TRBJ2-1; 10 bases agree with TRBD2. The CDR3 contains 13 residues. Trimming at V came to 7 bases and at J to 7 bases, leaving 4 bases not matched to a gene.

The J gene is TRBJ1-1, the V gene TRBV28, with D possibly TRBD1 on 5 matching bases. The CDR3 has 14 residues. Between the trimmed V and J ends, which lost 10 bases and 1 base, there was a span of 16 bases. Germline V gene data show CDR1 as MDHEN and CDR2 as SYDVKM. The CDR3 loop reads CAIQGGPGNTEAFF. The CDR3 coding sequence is TGTGCCATTCAGGGAGGGCCAGGGAACACTGAAGCTTTCTTT.

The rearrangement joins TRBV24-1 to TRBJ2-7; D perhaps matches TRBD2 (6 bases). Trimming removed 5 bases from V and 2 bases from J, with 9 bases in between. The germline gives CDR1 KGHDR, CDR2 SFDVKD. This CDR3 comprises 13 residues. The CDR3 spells CATSAGSTYEQYF. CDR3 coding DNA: TGTGCCACCAGTGCCGGGAGCACCTACGAGCAGTACTTC.

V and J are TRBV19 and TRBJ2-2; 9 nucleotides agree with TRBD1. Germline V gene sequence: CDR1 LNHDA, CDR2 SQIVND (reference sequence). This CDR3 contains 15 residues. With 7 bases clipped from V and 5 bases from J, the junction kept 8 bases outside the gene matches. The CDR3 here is CASTPTGTGTGELFF. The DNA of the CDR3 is TGTGCCAGTACCCCGACCGGGACAGGGACCGGGGAGCTGTTTTTT. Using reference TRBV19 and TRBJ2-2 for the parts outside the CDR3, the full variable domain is DGGITQSPKYLFRKEGQNVTLSCEQNLNHDAMYWYRQDPGQGLRLIYYSQIVNDFQKGDIAEGYSVSREKKESFPLTVTSAQKNPTAFYLCASTPTGTGTGELFFGEGSRLTVL.

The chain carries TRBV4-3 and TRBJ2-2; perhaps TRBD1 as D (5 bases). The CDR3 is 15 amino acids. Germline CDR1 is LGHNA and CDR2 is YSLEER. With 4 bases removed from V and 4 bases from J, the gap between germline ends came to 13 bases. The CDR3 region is CASSRGSRGTGELFF. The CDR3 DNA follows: TGCGCCAGCAGCCGGGGAAGTAGGGGCACCGGGGAGCTGTTTTTT.

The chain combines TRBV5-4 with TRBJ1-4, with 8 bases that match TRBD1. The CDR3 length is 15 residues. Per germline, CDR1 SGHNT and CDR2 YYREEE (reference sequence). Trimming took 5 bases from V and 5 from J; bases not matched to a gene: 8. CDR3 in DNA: TGTGCCAGCAGTCGCACCGGACAGGGAAATGAAAAACTGTTTTTT. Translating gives CASSRTGQGNEKLFF.

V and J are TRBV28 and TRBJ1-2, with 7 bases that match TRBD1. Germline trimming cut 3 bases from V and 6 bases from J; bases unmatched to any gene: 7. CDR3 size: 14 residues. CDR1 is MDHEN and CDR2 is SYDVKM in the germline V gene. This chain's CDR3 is CASSFSTGLDGYTF. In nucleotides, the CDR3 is TGTGCCAGCAGTTTCTCGACAGGGCTGGATGGCTACACCTTC.

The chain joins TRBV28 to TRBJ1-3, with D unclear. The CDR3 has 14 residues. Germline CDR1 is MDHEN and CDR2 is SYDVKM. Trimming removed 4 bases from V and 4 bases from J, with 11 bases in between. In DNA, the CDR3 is TGTGCCAGCAGTTCCCCCCCGGGGGGAAACACCATATATTTT. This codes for CASSSPPGGNTIYF.

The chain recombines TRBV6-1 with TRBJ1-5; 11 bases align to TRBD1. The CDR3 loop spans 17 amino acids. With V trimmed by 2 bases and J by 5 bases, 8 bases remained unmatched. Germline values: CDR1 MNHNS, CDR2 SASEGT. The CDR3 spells CASSESPRTGGHQPQHF. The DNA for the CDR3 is TGTGCCAGCAGTGAAAGTCCAAGGACAGGGGGCCATCAGCCCCAGCATTTT.

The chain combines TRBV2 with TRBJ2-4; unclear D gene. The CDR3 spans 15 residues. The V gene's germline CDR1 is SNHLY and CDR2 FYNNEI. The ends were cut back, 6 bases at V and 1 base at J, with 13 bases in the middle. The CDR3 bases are TGTGCCAGCAGCGGTACTATCTCTGCCAAAAACATTCAGTACTTC. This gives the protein CASSGTISAKNIQYF.

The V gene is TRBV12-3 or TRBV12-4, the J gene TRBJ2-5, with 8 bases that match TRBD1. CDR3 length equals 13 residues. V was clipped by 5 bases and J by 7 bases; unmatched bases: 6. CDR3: CASSRTGKTTQYF. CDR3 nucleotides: TGTGCCAGCAGTCGGACAGGGAAGACGACCCAGTACTTC.

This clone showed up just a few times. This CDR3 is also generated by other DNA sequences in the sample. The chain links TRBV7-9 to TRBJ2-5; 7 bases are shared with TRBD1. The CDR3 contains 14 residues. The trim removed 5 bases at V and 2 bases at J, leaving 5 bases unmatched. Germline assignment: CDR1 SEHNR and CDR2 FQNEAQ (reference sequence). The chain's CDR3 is CASSRGTVQETQYF. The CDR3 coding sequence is TGTGCCAGCAGCCGTGGGACAGTTCAAGAGACCCAGTACTTC.

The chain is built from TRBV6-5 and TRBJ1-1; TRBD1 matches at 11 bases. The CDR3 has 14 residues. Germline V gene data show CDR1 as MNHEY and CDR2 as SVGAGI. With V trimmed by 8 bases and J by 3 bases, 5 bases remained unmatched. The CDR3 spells CASLRTGGYTEAFF. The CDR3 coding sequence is TGTGCCAGCCTCCGGACAGGGGGCTACACTGAAGCTTTCTTT.

CDR3 DNA sequence: TGTGCCAGCAGCCGGACTGTAAACACCGGGGAGCTGTTTTTT. Protein product: CASSRTVNTGELFF. V and J are TRBV2 and TRBJ2-2; the D gene is possibly TRBD2 (5 bases). Germline CDR1 SNHLY, CDR2 FYNNEI. The CDR3 is 14 amino acids. V gave up 6 bases and J gave up 2 bases, with 10 bases separating them.

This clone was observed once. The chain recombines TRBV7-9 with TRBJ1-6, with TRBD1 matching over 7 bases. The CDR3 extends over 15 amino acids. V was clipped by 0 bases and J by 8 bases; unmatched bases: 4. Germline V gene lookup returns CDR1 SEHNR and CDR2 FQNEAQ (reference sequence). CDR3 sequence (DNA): TGTGCCAGCAGCTTAGCGTGGGACAGTGATTCACCCCTCCACTTT. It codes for CASSLAWDSDSPLHF.

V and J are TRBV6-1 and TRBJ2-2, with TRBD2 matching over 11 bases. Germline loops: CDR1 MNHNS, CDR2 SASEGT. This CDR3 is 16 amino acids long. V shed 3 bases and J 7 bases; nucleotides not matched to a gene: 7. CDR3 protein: CASSDVSSGGFGELFF. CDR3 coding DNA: TGTGCCAGCAGTGACGTTTCTAGCGGGGGGTTCGGGGAGCTGTTTTTT.

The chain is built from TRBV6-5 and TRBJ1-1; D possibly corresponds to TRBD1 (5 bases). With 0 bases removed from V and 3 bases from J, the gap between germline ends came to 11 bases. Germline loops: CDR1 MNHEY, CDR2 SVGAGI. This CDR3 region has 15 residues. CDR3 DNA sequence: TGTGCCAGCAGTTACTCGAACAGGTTGGACACTGAAGCTTTCTTT. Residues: CASSYSNRLDTEAFF.

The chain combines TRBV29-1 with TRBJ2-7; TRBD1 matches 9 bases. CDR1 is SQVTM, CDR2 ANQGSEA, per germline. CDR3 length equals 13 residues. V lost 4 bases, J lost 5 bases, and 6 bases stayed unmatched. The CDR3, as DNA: TGCAGCGTTGTACTGGACAGGGGCCACGAGCAGTACTTC. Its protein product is CSVVLDRGHEQYF.

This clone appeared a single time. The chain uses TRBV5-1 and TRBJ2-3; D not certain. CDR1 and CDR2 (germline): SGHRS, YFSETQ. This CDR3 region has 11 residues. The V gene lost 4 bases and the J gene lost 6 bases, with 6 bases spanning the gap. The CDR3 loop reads CASSDTDTQYF. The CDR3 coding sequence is TGCGCCAGCAGCGACACGGATACGCAGTATTTT.

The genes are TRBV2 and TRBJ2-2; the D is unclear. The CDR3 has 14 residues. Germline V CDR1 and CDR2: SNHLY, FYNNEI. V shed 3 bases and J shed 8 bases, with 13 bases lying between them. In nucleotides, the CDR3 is TGTGCCAGCAGTGAGGCTCAAACCTTAGGGGAGCTGTTTTTT. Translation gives CASSEAQTLGELFF.

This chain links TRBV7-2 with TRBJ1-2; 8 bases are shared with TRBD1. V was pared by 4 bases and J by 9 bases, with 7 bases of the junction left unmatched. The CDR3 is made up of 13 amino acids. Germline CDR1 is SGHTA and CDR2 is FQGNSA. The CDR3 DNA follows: TGTGCCAGCAGCTCGGACAGGGCACAAAGCTACACCTTC. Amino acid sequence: CASSSDRAQSYTF.

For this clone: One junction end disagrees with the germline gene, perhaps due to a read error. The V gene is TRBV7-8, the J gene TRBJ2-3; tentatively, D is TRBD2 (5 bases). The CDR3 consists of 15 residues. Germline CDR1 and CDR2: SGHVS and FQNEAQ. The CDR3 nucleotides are TGTGCCAGCAGCCTAGCCCCCGTCCCCACAGATACGCAGTATTTT. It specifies CASSLAPVPTDTQYF.

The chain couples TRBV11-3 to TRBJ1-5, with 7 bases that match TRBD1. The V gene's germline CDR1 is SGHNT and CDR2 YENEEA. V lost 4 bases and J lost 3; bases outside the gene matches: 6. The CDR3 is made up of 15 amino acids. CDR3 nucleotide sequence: TGTGCCAGCAGCTCCCTACAGGGGATCAATCAGCCCCAGCATTTT. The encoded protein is CASSSLQGINQPQHF.

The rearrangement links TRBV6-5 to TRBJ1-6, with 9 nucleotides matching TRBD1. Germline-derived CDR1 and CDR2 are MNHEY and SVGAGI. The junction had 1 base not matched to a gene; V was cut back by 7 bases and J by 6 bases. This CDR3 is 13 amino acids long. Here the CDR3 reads CASKGQGNSPLHF. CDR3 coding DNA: TGTGCCAGCAAGGGACAGGGTAATTCACCCCTCCACTTT.

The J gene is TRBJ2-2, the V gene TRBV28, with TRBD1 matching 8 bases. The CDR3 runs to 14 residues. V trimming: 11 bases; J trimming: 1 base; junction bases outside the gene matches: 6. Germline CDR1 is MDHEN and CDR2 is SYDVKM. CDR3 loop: CAAGQAMNTGELFF. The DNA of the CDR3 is TGTGCCGCGGGACAGGCAATGAACACCGGGGAGCTGTTTTTT.

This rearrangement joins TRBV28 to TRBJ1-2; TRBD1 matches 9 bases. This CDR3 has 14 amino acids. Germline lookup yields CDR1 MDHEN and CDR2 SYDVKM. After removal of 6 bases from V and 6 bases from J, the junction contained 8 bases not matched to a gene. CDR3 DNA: TGTGCCAGCAGAATACCGGGACAGGGAAATGGCTACACCTTC. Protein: CASRIPGQGNGYTF.